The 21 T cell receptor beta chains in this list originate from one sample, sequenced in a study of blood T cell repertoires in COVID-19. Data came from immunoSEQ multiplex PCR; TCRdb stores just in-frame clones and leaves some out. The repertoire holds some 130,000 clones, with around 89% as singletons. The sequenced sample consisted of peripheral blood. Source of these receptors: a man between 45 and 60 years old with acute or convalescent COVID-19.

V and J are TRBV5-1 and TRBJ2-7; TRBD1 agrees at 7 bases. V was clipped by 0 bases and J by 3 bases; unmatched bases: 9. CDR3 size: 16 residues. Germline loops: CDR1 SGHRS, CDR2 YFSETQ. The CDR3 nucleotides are TGCGCCAGCAGCTTGGAAGGCAGGGGGACGGTCTACGAGCAGTACTTC. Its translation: CASSLEGRGTVYEQYF. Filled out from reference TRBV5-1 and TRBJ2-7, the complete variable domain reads KAGVTQTPRYLIKTRGQQVTLSCSPISGHRSVSWYQQTPGQGLQFLFEYFSETQRNKGNFPGRFSGRQFSNSRSEMNVSTLELGDSALYLCASSLEGRGTVYEQYFGPGTRLTVT.

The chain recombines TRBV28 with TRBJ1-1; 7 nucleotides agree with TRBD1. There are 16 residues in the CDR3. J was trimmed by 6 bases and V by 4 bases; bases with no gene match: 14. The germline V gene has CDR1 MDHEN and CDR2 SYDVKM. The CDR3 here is CASSSPATGKYAEAFF. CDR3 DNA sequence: TGTGCCAGCAGTTCACCAGCGACAGGGAAATACGCTGAAGCTTTCTTT.

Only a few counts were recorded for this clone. This CDR3 reads CASSLYTDRVNAYTF. CDR3 in DNA: TGTGCCAGCAGTTTATACACTGACAGGGTCAATGCCTACACCTTC. This sequence joins TRBV27 and TRBJ1-2; TRBD1 aligns across 7 bases. With V trimmed by 1 base and J by 10 bases, 12 bases remained unmatched. CDR1 is MNHEY and CDR2 is SMNVEV in the germline V gene (reference sequence). The CDR3 has 15 residues.

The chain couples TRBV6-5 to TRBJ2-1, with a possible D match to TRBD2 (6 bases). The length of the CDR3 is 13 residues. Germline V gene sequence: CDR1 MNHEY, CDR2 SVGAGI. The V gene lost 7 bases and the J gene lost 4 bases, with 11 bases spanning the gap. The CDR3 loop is CASKGGGYNEQFF. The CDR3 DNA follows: TGTGCCAGCAAGGGAGGCGGGTACAATGAGCAGTTCTTC.

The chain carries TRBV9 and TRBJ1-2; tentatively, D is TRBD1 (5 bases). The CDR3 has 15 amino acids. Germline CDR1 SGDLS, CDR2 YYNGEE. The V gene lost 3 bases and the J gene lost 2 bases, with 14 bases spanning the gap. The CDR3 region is CASSGPDSVNYGYTF. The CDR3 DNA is TGTGCCAGCAGCGGGCCAGACAGCGTCAACTATGGCTACACCTTC.

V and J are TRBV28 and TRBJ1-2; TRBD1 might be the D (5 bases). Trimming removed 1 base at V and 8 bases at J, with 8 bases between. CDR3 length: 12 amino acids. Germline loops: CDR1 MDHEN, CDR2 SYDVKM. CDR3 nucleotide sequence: TGTGCCAGCAGTTTATCCGGGGGAGGCTACACCTTC. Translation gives CASSLSGGGYTF.

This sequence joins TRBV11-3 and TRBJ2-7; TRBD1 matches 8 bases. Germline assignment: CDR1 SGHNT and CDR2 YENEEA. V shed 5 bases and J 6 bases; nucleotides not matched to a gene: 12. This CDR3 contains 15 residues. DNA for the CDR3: TGTGCCAGCAGCCCCGGACAGGGCTTACCGGGCGAGCAGTACTTC. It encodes CASSPGQGLPGEQYF.

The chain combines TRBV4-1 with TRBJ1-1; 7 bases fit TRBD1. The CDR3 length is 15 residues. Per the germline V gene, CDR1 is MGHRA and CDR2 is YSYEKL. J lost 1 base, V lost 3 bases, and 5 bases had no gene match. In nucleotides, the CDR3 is TGCGCCAGCAGCCAGTCGGGACAGAGGAACACTGAAGCTTTCTTT. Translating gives CASSQSGQRNTEAFF.

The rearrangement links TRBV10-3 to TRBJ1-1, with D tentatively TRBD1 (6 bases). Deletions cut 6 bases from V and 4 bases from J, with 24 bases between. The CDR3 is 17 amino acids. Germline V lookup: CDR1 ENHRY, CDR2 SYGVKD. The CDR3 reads CAIRTRDKEHHFTEAFF. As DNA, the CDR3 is TGTGCCATCAGGACCCGGGACAAGGAGCACCATTTCACTGAAGCTTTCTTT.

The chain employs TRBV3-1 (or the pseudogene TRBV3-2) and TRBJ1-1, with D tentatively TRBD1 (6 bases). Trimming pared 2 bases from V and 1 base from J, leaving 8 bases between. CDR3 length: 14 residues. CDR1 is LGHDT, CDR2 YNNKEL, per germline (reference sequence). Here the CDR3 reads CASSQLGGNTEAFF. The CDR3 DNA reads TGTGCCAGCAGCCAACTAGGGGGGAACACTGAAGCTTTCTTT.

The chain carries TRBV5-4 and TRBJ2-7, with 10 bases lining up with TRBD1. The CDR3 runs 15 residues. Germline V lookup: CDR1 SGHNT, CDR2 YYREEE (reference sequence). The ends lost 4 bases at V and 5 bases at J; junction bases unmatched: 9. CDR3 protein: CASSARVGQGNEQYF. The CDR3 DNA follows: TGTGCCAGCAGCGCGAGAGTGGGACAGGGGAACGAGCAGTACTTC.

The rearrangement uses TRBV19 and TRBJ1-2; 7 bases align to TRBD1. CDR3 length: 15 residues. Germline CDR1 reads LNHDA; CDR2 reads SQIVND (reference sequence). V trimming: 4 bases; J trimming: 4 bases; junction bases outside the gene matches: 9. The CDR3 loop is CASSNSGTVLYGYTF. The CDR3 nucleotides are TGTGCCAGTAGTAACTCCGGGACAGTCCTCTATGGCTACACCTTC.

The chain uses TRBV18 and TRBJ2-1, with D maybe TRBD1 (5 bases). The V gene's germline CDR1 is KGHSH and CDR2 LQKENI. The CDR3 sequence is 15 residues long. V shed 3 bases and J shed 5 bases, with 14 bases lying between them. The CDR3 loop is CASSPTLGRNNEQFF. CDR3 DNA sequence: TGTGCCAGCTCACCGACCCTGGGGCGGAACAATGAGCAGTTCTTC.

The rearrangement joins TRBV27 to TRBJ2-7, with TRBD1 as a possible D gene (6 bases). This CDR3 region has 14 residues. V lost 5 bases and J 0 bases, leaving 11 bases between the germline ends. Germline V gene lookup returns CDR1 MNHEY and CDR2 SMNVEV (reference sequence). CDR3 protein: CASSLTGYSYEQYF. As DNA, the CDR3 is TGTGCCAGCAGTCTGACAGGTTACTCCTACGAGCAGTACTTC.

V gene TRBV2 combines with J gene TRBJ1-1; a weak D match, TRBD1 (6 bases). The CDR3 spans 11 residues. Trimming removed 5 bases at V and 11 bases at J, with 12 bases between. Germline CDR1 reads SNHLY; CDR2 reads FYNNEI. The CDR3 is CASSFQGLAFF. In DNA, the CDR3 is TGTGCCAGCAGTTTTCAGGGGTTGGCTTTCTTT.

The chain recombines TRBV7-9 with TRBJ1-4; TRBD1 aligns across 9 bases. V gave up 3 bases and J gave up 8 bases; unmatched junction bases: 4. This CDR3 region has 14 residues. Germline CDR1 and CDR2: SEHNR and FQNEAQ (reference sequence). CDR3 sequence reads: CASSFGQGQEKLFF. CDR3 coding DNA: TGTGCCAGCAGCTTTGGACAGGGGCAGGAAAAACTGTTTTTT.

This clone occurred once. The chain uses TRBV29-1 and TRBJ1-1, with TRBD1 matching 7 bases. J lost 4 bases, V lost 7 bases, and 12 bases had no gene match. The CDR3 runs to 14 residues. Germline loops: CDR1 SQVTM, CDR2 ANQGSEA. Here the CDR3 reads CSAGRQGGITEAFF. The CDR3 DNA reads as TGCAGCGCAGGAAGACAGGGCGGAATCACTGAAGCTTTCTTT.

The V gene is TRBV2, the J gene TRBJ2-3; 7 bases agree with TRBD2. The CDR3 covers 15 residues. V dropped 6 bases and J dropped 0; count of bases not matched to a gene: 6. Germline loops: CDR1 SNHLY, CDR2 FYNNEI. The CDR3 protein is CASRASGTSTDTQYF. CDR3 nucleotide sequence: TGTGCCAGCAGGGCTAGCGGAACTAGCACAGATACGCAGTATTTT.

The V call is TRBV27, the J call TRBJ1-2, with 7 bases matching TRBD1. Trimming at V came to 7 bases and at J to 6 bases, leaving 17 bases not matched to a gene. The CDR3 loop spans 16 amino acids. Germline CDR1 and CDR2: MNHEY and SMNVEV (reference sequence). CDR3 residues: CASIDKYRAGGNGYTF. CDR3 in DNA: TGTGCCAGCATCGATAAATATCGGGCAGGGGGGAATGGCTACACCTTC.

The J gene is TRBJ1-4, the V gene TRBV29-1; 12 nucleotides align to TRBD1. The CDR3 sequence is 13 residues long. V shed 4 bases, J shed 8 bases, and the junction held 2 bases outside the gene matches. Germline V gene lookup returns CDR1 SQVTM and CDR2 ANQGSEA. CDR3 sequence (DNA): TGCAGCGTTGCCGGGACAGGGGGCGAAAAACTGTTTTTT. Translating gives CSVAGTGGEKLFF. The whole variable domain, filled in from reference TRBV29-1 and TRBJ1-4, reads SAVISQKPSRDICQRGTSLTIQCQVDSQVTMMFWYRQQPGQSLTLIATANQGSEATYESGFVIDKFPISRPNLTFSTLTVSNMSPEDSSIYLCSVAGTGGEKLFFGSGTQLSVL.

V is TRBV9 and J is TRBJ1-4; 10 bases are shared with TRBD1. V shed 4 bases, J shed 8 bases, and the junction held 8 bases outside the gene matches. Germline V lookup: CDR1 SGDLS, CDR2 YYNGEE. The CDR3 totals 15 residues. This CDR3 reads CASSPRDRGYEKLFF. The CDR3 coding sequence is TGTGCCAGCAGCCCCCGGGACAGGGGATACGAAAAACTGTTTTTT.